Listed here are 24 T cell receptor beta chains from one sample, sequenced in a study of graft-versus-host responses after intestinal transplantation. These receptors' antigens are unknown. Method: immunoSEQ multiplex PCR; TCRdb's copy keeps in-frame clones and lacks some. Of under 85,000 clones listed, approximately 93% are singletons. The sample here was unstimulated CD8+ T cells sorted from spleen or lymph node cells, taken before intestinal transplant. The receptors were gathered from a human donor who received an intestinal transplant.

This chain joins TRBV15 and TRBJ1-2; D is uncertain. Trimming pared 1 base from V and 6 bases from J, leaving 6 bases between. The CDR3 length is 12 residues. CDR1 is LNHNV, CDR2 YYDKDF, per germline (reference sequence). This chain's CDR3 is CATSRGHDGYTF. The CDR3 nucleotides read TGTGCCACCAGCAGAGGGCACGATGGCTACACCTTC. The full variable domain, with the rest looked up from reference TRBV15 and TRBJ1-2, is DAMVIQNPRYQVTQFGKPVTLSCSQTLNHNVMYWYQQKSSQAPKLLFHYYDKDFNNEADTPDNFQSRRPNTSFCFLDIRSPGLGDTAMYLCATSRGHDGYTFGSGTRLTVV.

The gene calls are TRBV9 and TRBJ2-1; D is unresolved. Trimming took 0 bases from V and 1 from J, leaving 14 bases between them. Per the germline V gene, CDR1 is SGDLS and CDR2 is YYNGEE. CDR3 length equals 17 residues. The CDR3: CASSVENRQLSYNEQFF. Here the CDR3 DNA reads TGTGCCAGCAGCGTAGAGAATCGTCAGTTGTCCTACAATGAGCAGTTCTTC.

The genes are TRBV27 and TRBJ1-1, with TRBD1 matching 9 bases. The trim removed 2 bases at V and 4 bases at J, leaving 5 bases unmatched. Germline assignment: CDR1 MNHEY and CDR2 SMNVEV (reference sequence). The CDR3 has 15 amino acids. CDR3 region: CASSLTGQGFTEAFF. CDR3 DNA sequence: TGTGCCAGCAGTTTAACGGGACAGGGATTCACTGAAGCTTTCTTT.

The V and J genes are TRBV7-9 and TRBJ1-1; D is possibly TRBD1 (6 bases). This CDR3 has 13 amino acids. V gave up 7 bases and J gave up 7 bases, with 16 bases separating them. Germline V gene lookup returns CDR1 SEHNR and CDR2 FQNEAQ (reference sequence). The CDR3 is CASTDGQQSEAFF. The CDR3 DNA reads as TGTGCCAGCACCGACGGACAGCAGAGTGAAGCTTTCTTT.

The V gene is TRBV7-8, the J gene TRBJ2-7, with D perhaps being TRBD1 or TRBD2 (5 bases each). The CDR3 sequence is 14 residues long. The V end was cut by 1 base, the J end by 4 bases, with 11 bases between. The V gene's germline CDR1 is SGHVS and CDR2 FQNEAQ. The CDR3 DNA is TGTGCCAGCAGCTTAGGCGTAGGGGAGTACGAGCAGTACTTC. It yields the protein CASSLGVGEYEQYF.

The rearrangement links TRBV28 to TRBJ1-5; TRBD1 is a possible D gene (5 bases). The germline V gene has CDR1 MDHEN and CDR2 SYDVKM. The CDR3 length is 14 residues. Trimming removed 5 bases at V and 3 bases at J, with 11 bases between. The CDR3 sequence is CASSLRQINQPQHF. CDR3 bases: TGTGCCAGCAGTCTAAGACAGATCAATCAGCCCCAGCATTTT.

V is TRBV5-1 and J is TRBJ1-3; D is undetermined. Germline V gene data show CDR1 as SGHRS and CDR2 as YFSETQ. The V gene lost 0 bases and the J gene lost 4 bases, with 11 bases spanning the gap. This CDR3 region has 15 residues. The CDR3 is CASSLAPRSGNTIYF. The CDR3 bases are TGCGCCAGCAGCTTGGCACCGAGGTCGGGAAACACCATATATTTT. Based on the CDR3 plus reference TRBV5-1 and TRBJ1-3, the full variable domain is KAGVTQTPRYLIKTRGQQVTLSCSPISGHRSVSWYQQTPGQGLQFLFEYFSETQRNKGNFPGRFSGRQFSNSRSEMNVSTLELGDSALYLCASSLAPRSGNTIYFGEGSWLTVV.

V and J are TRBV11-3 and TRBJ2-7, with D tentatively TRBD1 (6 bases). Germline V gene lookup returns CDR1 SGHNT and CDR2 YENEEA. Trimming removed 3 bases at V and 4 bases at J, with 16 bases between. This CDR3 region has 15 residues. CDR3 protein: CASSFMWGPEYEQYF. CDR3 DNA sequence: TGTGCCAGCAGCTTTATGTGGGGGCCAGAGTACGAGCAGTACTTC.

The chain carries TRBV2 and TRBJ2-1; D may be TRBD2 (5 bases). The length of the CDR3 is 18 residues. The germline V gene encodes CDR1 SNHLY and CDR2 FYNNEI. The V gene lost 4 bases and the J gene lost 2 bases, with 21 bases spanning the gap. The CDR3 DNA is TGTGCCAGCAGTGTTTCGTCCAGCGGATATGTGACCTACAATGAGCAGTTCTTC. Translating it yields CASSVSSSGYVTYNEQFF. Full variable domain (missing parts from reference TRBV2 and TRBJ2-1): EPEVTQTPSHQVTQMGQEVILRCVPISNHLYFYWYRQILGQKVEFLVSFYNNEISEKSEIFDDQFSVERPDGSNFTLKIRSTKLEDSAMYFCASSVSSSGYVTYNEQFFGPGTRLTVL.

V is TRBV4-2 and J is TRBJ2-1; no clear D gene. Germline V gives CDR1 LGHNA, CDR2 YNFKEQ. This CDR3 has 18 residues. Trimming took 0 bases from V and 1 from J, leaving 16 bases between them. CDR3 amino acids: CASSQDYSLSNSYNEQFF. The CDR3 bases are TGTGCCAGCAGCCAAGATTACAGTCTGTCCAATTCCTACAATGAGCAGTTCTTC.

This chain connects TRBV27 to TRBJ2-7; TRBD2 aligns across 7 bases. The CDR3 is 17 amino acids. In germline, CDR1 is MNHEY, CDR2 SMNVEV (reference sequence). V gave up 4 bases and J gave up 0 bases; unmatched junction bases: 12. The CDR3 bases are TGTGCCAGCAGTTCGTGGGATCCGGGAGGCGCCTCCTACGAGCAGTACTTC. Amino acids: CASSSWDPGGASYEQYF.

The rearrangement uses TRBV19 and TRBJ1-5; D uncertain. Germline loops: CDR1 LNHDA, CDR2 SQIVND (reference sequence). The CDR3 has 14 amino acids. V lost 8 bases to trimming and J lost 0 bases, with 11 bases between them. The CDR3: CASFDFDSNQPQHF. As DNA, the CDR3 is TGTGCCAGTTTTGACTTCGATAGCAATCAGCCCCAGCATTTT.

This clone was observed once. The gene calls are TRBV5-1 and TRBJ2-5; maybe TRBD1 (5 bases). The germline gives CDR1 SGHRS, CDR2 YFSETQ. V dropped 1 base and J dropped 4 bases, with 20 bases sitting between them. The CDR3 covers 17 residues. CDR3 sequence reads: CASSLSRGRDGGETQYF. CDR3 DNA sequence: TGCGCCAGCAGCTTGTCTAGGGGCCGTGATGGTGGAGAGACCCAGTACTTC. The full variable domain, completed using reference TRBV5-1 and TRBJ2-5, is KAGVTQTPRYLIKTRGQQVTLSCSPISGHRSVSWYQQTPGQGLQFLFEYFSETQRNKGNFPGRFSGRQFSNSRSEMNVSTLELGDSALYLCASSLSRGRDGGETQYFGPGTRLLVL.

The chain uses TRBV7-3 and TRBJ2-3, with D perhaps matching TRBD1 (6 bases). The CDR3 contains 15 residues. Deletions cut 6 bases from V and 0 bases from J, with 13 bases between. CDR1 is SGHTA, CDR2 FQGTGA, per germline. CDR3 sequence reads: CASSSTGQSTDTQYF. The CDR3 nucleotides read TGTGCCAGCAGTTCGACAGGTCAAAGCACAGATACGCAGTATTTT.

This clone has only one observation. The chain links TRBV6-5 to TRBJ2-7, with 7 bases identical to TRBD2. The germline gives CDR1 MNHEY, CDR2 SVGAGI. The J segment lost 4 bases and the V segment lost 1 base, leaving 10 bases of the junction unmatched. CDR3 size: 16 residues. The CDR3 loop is CASSYWGGGPLYEQYF. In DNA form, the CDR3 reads TGTGCCAGCAGTTACTGGGGGGGAGGGCCGTTGTACGAGCAGTACTTC.

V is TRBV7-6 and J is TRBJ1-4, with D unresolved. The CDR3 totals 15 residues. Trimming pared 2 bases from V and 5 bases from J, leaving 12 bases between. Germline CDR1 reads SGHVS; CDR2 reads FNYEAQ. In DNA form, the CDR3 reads TGTGCCAGCAGCTTATACGGGGAAGGCAATGAAAAACTGTTTTTT. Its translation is CASSLYGEGNEKLFF.

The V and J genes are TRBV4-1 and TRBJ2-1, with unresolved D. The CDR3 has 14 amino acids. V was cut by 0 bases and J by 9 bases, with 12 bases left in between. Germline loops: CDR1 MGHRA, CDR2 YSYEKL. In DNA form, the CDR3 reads TGCGCCAGCAGCCAAGATCCGTTCCTTTCTGAGCAGTTCTTC. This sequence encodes CASSQDPFLSEQFF.

CDR3 region: CASSFGPGPWQPQHF. CDR3 in DNA: TGTGCCAGCAGCTTTGGACCAGGGCCATGGCAGCCCCAGCATTTT. J is TRBJ1-5 and V is TRBV5-6; a weak D match, TRBD1 (5 bases). The CDR3 totals 15 residues. Germline V CDR1 and CDR2: SGHDT, YYEEEE. Trimming pared 2 bases from V and 7 bases from J, leaving 16 bases between.

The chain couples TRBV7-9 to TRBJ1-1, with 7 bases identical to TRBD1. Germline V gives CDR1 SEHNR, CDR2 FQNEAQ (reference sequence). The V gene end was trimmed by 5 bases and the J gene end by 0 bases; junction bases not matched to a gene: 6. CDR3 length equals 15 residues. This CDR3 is CASSTLQGMNTEAFF. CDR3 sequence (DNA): TGTGCCAGCAGCACATTACAGGGGATGAACACTGAAGCTTTCTTT.

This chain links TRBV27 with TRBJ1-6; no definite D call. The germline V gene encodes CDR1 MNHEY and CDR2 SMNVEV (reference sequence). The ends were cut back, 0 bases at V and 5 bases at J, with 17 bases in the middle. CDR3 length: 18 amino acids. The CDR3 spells CASSLSPAGLTNNSPLHF. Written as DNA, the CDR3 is TGTGCCAGCAGTTTATCTCCGGCAGGACTCACGAATAATTCACCCCTCCACTTT.

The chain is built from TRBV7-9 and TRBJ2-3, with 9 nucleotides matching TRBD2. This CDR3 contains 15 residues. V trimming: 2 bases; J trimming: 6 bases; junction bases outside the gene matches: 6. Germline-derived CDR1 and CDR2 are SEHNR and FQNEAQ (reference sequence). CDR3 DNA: TGTGCCAGCAGCTTAACCAGCGGGGGGATGGATACGCAGTATTTT. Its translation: CASSLTSGGMDTQYF.

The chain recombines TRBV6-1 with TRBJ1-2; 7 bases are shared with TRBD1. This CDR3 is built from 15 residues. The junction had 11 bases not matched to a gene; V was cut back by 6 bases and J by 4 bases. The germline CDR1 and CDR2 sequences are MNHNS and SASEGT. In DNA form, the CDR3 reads TGTGCCAGCAGCCAAGGGACAGAACAGATCTATGGCTACACCTTC. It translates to CASSQGTEQIYGYTF.

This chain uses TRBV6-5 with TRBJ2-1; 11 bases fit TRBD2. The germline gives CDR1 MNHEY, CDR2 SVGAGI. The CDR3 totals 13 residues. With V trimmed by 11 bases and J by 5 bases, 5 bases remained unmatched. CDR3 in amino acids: CAAGTSGNNEQFF. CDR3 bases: TGTGCCGCGGGGACTAGCGGAAACAATGAGCAGTTCTTC.

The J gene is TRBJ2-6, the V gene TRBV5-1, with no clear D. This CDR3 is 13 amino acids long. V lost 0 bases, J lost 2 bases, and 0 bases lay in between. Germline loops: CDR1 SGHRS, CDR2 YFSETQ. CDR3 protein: CASSLAGANVLTF. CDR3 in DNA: TGCGCCAGCAGCTTGGCTGGGGCCAACGTCCTGACTTTC.